The sequence of this T cell receptor (beta chain) was determined in a study of blood T cell repertoires in COVID-19. Clones were read by immunoSEQ multiplex PCR, and TCRdb kept only the in-frame ones, dropping some. The sample gives under 300,000 clones, roughly 86% of which show up once; about 3.6% is in the top ten. The CDR3 has 14 amino acids. Germline V gene data show CDR1 as MDHEN and CDR2 as SYDVKM. Trimming took off 3 bases at V and 0 bases at J, with 6 bases between the two ends. The gene calls are TRBV28 and TRBJ1-3; D is unclear. The sequencing input was peripheral blood. The source is a man in his late teens or twenties with active or convalescent COVID-19. CDR3 sequence (DNA): TGTGCCAGCAGTTTTACCAGCTCTGGAAACACCATATATTTT. It is translated as CASSFTSSGNTIYF. Looking up the rest from reference TRBV28 and TRBJ1-3 gives the full variable domain: DVKVTQSSRYLVKRTGEKVFLECVQDMDHENMFWYRQDPGLGLRLIYFSYDVKMKEKGDIPEGYSVSREKKERFSLILESASTNQTSMYLCASSFTSSGNTIYFGEGSWLTVV.